This T cell receptor beta chain was found in a study of PD-1 blockade in classical Hodgkin lymphoma. Findings and caveats of the study: No one has yet defined what causes the repertoire differences, which may be disease activity or prior therapy. Reported baseline diversity: healthy donors highest, relapsed/refractory patients lowest.

TCRdb keeps only in-frame clones here, not all; method: immunoSEQ multiplex PCR. The sample has roughly 32,000 clones, 85% to 95% seen once. Germline CDR1 SGHDT, CDR2 YYEEEE. The CDR3 is 14 residues long. In the case of this clone: The antigen remains unidentified. The junction departs from germline at one end; a sequencing error may be responsible.

Time point noted: newly diagnosed, previously untreated cHL patient sample. Serving as comparison were PBMCs from newly diagnosed, untreated classical Hodgkin lymphoma, which were sequenced alongside the relapsed/refractory trial patients. Specimen: peripheral blood mononuclear cells (PBMCs). The source of this sequence is a human donor with classical Hodgkin lymphoma. The V gene is TRBV5-6, the J gene TRBJ2-5; TRBD1 matches at 9 bases. Written as DNA, the CDR3 is TGTGCCAGCAGCCATGGGACAGGGAGCCTACGGGATAACTTC. Amino acid sequence: CASSHGTGSLRDNF.